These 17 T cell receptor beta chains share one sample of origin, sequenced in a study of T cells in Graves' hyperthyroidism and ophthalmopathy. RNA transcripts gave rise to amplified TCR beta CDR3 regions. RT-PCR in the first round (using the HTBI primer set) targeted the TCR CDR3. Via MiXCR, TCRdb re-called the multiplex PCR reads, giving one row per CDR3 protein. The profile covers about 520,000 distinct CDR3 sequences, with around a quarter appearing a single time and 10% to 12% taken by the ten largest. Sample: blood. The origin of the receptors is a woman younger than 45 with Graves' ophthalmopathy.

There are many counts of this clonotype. CDR3 bases: TGTGCCACCAGTGACCCACTAGGTGGGAACTACGAGCAGTACTTC. This sequence encodes CATSDPLGGNYEQYF. The chain carries TRBV24-1 and TRBJ2-7, with a weak D call TRBD2 (5 bases). The CDR3 totals 15 residues. Germline V gene lookup returns CDR1 KGHDR and CDR2 SFDVKD. The ends were cut back, 4 bases at V and 3 bases at J, with 15 bases in the middle.

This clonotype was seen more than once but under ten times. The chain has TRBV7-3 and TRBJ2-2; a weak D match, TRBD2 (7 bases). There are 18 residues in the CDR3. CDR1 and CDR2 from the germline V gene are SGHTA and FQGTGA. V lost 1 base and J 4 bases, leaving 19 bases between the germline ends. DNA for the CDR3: TGTGCCAGCAGCTTAAGCGGGACAAGCGGGGCCCTCACCGGGGAGCTGTTTTTT. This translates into CASSLSGTSGALTGELFF.

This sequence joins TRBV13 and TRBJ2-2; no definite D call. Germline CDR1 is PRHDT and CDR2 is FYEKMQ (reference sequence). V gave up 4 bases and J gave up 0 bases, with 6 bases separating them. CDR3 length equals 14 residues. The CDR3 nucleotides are TGTGCCAGCAGCTGGCGGCCGAACACCGGGGAGCTGTTTTTT. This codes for CASSWRPNTGELFF.

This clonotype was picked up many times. The CDR3 nucleotides read TGCAGTGCTAGTAATCGGCAGGGGGCGGAGGGCTACACCTTC. This encodes CSASNRQGAEGYTF. V gene TRBV20-1 combines with J gene TRBJ1-2; 8 bases match TRBD1. CDR3 length: 14 residues. Germline V gene data show CDR1 as DFQATT and CDR2 as SNEGSKA (reference sequence). V lost 3 bases, J lost 8 bases, and 11 bases stayed unmatched.

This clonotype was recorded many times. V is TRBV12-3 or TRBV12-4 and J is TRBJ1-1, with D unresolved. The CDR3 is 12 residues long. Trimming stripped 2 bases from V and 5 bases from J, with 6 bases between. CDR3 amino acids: CASSLFRTEAFF. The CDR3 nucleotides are TGTGCCAGCAGTTTATTTAGGACTGAAGCTTTCTTT.

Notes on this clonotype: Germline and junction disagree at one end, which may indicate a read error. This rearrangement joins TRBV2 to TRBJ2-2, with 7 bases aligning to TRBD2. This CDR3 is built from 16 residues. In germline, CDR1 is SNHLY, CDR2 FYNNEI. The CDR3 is CASTEQASGNTGELYF. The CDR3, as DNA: TGTGCCAGCACCGAACAGGCTAGCGGAAACACCGGGGAGCTGTATTTT.

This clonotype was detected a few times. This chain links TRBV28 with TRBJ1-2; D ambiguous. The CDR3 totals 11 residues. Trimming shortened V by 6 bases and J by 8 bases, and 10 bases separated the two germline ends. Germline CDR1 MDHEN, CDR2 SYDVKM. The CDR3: CASRLGVGYTF. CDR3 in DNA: TGTGCCAGCAGACTTGGGGTAGGCTACACCTTC.

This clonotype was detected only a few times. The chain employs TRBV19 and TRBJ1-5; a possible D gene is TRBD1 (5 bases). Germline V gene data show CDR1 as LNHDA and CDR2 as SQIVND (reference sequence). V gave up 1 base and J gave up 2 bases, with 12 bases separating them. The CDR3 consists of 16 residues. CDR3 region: CASSIGGPYGNQPQHF. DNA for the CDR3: TGTGCCAGTAGTATAGGGGGACCATACGGCAATCAGCCCCAGCATTTT.

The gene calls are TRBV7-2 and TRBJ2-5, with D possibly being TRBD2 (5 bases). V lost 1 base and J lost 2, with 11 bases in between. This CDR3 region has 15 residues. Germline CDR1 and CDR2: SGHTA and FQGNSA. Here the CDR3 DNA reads TGTGCCAGCAGCTTAGTGTTCGGGAAGCAAGAGACCCAGTACTTC. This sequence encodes CASSLVFGKQETQYF.

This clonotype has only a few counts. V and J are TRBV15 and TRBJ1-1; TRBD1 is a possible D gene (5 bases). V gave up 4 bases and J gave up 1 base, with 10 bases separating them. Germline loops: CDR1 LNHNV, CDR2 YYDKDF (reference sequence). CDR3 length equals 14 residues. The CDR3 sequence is CATSIPGPNTEAFF. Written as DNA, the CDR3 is TGTGCCACCAGCATACCGGGGCCGAACACTGAAGCTTTCTTT.

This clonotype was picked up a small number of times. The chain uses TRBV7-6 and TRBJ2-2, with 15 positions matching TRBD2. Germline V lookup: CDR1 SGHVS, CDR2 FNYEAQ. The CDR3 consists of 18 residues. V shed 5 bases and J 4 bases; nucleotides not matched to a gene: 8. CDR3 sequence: CASSPRTSGGAVTGELFF. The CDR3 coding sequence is TGTGCCAGCAGCCCAAGGACTAGCGGGGGGGCGGTCACCGGGGAGCTGTTTTTT.

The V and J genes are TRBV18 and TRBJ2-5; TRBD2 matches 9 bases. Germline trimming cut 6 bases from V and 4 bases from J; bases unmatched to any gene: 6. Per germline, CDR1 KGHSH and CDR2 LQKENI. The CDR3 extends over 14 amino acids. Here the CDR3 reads CASSASGARETQYF. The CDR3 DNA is TGTGCCAGCTCCGCTAGCGGGGCCCGAGAGACCCAGTACTTC.

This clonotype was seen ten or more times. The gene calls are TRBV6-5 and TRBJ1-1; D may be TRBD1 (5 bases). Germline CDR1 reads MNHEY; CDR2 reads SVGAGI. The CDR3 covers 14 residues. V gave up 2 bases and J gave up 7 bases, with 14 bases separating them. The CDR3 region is CASSYAQGGGEAFF. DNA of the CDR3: TGTGCCAGCAGTTACGCTCAGGGTGGAGGTGAAGCTTTCTTT.

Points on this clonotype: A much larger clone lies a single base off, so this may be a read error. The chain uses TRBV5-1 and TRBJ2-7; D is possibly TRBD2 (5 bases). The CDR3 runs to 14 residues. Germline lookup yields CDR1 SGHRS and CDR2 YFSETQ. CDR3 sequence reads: CSSSRGRTQDEQYF. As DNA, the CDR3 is TGCTCCAGCAGCCGAGGACGGACTCAGGACGAGCAGTACTTC. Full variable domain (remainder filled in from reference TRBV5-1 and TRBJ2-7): KAGVTQTPRYLIKTRGQQVTLSCSPISGHRSVSWYQQTPGQGLQFLFEYFSETQRNKGNFPGRFSGRQFSNSRSEMNVSTLELGDSALYLCSSSRGRTQDEQYFGPGTRLTVT.

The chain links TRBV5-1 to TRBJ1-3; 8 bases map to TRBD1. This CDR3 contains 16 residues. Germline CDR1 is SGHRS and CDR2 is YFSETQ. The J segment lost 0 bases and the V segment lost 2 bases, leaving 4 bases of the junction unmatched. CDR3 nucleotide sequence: TGCGCCAGCAGCTTACAGGGGGAACCCTCTGGAAACACCATATATTTT. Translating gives CASSLQGEPSGNTIYF. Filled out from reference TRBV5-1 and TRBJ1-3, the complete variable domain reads KAGVTQTPRYLIKTRGQQVTLSCSPISGHRSVSWYQQTPGQGLQFLFEYFSETQRNKGNFPGRFSGRQFSNSRSEMNVSTLELGDSALYLCASSLQGEPSGNTIYFGEGSWLTVV.

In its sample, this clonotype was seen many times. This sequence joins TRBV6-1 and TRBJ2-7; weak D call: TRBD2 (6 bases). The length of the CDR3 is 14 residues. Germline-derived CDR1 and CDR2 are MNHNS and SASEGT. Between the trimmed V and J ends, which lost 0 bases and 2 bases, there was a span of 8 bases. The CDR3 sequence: CASSEARGTYEQYF. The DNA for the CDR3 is TGTGCCAGCAGTGAAGCACGGGGGACCTACGAGCAGTACTTC.

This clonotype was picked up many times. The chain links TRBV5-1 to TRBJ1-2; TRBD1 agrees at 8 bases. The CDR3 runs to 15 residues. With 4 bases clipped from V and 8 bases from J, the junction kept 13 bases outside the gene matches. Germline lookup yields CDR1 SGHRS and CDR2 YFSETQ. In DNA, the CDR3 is TGCGCCAGCAGCGTGGCTCAGGGGGCCCATAGAGGCTACACCTTC. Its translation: CASSVAQGAHRGYTF.